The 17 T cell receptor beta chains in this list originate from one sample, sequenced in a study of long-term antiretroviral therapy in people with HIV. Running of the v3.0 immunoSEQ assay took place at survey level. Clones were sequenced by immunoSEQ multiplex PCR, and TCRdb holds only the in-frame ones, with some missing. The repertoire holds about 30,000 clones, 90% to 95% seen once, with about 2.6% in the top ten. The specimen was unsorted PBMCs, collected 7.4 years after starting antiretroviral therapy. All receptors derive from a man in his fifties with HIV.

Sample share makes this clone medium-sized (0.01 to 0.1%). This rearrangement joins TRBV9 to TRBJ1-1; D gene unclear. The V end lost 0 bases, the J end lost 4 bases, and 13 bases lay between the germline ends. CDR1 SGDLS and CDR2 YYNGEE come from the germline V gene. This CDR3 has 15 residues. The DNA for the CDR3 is TGTGCCAGCAGCGTAGTGAAGGGCGCGGGCACTGAAGCTTTCTTT. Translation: CASSVVKGAGTEAFF.

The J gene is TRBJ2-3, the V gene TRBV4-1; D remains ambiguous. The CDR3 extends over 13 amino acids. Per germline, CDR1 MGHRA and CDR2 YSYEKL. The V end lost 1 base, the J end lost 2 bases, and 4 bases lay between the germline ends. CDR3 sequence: CASSQGTTDTQYF. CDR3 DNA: TGCGCCAGCAGCCAAGGGACCACAGATACGCAGTATTTT.

CDR3 sequence reads: CASSLAGSYEQYF. In DNA form, the CDR3 reads TGTGCCAGCAGCTTAGCCGGATCCTACGAGCAGTACTTC. The rearrangement uses TRBV11-3 and TRBJ2-7; unclear D gene. V was cut by 1 base and J by 1 base, with 5 bases left in between. CDR1 is SGHNT and CDR2 is YENEEA in the germline V gene. The CDR3 is made up of 13 amino acids.

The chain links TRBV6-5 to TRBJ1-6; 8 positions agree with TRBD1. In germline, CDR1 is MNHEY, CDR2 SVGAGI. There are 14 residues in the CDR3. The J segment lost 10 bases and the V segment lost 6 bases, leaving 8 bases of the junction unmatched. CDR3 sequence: CASRPGQETSPLHF. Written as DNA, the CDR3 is TGTGCCAGCAGACCGGGACAGGAGACATCACCCCTCCACTTT.

The CDR3 sequence: CASSSGTGDGYTF. The CDR3 nucleotides read TGTGCCAGCAGCTCCGGGACAGGGGATGGCTACACCTTC. This sequence joins TRBV5-5 and TRBJ1-2, with 10 bases matching TRBD1. Germline V CDR1 and CDR2: SGHKS, YYEKEE (reference sequence). This CDR3 is built from 13 residues. Trimming cost V 3 bases and J 6 bases; bases outside gene matches: 2.

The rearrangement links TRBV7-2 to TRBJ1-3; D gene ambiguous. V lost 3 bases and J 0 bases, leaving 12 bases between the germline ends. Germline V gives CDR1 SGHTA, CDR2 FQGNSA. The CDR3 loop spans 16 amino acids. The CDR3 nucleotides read TGTGCCAGCAGCTTGGCGAGGCCAAACTCTGGAAACACCATATATTTT. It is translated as CASSLARPNSGNTIYF. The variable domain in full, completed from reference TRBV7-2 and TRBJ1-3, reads GAGVSQSPSNKVTEKGKDVELRCDPISGHTALYWYRQSLGQGLEFLIYFQGNSAPDKSGLPSDRFSAERTGGSVSTLTIQRTQQEDSAVYLCASSLARPNSGNTIYFGEGSWLTVV.

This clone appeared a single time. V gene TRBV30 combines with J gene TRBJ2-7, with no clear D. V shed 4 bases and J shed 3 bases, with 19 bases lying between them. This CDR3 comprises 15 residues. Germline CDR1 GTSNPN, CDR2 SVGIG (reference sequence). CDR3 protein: CAWMAAGSTFYEQYF. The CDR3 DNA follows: TGTGCCTGGATGGCAGCCGGCAGCACCTTCTACGAGCAGTACTTC.

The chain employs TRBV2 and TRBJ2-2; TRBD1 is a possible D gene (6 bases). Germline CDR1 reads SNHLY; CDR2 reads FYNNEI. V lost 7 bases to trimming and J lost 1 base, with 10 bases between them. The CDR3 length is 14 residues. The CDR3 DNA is TGTGCCAGCAACAGGGTCGAGAACACCGGGGAGCTGTTTTTT. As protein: CASNRVENTGELFF.

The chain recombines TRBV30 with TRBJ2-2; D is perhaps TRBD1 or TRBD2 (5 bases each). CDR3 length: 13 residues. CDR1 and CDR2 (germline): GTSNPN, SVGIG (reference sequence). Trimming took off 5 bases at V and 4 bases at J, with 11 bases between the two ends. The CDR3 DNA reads TGTGCCTGGCAGGGAGCCAGCACCGGGGAGCTGTTTTTT. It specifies CAWQGASTGELFF.

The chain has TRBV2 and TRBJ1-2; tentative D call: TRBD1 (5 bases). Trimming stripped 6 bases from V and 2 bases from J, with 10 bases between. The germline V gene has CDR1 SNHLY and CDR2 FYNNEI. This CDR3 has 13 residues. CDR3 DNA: TGTGCCAGCAGAGGGACCGAAAACTATGGCTACACCTTC. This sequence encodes CASRGTENYGYTF.

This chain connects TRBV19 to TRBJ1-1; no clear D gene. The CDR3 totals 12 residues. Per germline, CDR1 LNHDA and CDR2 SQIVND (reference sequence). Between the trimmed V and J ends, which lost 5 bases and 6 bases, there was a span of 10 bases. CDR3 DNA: TGTGCCAGTAGTGCAGGAATCGCTGAAGCTTTCTTT. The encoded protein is CASSAGIAEAFF. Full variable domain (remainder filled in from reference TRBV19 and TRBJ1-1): DGGITQSPKYLFRKEGQNVTLSCEQNLNHDAMYWYRQDPGQGLRLIYYSQIVNDFQKGDIAEGYSVSREKKESFPLTVTSAQKNPTAFYLCASSAGIAEAFFGQGTRLTVV.

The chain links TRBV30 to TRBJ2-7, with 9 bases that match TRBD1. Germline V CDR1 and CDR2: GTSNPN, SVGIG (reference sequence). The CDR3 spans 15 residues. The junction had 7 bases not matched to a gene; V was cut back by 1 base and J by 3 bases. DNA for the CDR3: TGTGCCTGGAGTGATCCAGGACAGGGGTACTACGAGCAGTACTTC. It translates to CAWSDPGQGYYEQYF.

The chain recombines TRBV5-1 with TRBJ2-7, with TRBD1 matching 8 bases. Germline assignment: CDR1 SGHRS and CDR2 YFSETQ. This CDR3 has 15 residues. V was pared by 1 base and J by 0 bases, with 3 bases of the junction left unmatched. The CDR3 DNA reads TGCGCCAGCAGCTTGAGGACAGGGTCCTCCTACGAGCAGTACTTC. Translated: CASSLRTGSSYEQYF.

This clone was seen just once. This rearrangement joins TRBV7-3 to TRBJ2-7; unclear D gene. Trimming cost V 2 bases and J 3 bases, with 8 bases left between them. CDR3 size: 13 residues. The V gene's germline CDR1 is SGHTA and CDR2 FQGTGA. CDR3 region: CASSLGSLYEQYF. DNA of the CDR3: TGTGCCAGCAGCTTAGGTTCACTCTACGAGCAGTACTTC. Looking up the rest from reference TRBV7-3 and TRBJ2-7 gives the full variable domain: GAGVSQTPSNKVTEKGKYVELRCDPISGHTALYWYRQSLGQGPEFLIYFQGTGAADDSGLPNDRFFAVRPEGSVSTLKIQRTERGDSAVYLCASSLGSLYEQYFGPGTRLTVT.

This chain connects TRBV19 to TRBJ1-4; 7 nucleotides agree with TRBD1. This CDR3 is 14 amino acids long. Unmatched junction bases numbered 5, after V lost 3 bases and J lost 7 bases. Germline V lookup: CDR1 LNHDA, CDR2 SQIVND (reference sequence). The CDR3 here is CASSIAQGGEKLFF. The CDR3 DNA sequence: TGTGCCAGTAGTATCGCGCAGGGGGGTGAAAAACTGTTTTTT.

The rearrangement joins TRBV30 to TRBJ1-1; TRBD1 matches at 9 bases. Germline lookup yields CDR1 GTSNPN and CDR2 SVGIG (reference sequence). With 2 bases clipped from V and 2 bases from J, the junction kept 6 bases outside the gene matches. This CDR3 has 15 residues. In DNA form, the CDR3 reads TGTGCCTGGAGTCAGGGGACAGGGTCAAACACTGAAGCTTTCTTT. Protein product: CAWSQGTGSNTEAFF.

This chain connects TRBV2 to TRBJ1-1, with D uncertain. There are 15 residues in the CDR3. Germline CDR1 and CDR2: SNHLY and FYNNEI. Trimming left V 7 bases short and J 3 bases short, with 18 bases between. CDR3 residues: CASILFSGADTEAFF. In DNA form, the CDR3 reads TGTGCCAGCATTCTCTTCAGTGGCGCAGACACTGAAGCTTTCTTT.